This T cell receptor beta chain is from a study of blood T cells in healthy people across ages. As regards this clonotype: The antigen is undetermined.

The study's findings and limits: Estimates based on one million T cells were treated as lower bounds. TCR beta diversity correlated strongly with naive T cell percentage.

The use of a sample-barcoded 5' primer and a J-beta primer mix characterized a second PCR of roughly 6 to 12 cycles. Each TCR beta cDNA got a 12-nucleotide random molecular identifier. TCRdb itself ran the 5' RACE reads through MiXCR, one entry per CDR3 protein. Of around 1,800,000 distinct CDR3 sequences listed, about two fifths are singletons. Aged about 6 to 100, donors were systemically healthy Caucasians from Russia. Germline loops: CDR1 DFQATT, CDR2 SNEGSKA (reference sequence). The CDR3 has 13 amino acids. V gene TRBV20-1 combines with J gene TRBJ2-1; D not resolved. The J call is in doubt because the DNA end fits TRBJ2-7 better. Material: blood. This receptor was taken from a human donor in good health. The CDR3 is CSATSPSYNEQYF. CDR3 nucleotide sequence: TGCAGTGCCACCTCCCCCTCCTACAATGAGCAGTACTTC.